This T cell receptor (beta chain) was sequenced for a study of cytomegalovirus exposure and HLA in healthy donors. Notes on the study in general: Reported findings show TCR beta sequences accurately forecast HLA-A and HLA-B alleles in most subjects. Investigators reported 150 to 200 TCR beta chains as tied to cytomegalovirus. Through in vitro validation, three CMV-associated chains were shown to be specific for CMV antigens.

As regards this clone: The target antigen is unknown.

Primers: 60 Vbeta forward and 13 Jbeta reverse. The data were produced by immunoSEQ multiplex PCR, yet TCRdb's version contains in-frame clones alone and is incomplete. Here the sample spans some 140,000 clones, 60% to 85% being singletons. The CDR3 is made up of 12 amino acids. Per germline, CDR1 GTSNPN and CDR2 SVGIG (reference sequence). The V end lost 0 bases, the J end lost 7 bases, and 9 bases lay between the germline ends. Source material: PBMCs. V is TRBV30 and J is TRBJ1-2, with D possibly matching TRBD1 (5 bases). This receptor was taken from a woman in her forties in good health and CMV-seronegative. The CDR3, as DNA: TGTGCCTGGAGTGTCCAGGGTGGTGGCTACACCTTC. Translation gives CAWSVQGGGYTF.